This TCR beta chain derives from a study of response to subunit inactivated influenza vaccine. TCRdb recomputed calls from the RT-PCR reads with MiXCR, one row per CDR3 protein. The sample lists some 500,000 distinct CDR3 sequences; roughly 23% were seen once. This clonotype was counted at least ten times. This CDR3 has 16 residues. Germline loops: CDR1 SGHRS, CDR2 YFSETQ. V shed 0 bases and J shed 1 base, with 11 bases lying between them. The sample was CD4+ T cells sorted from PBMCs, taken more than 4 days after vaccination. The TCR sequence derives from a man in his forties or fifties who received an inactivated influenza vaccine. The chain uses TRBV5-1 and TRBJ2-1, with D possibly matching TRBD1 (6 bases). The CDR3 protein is CASSLVQGMSYNEQFF. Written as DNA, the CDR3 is TGCGCCAGCAGCTTGGTGCAGGGGATGTCCTACAATGAGCAGTTCTTC.